The text below deals with one T cell receptor (beta chain). Its antigen is as yet unknown. This sample was taken from a study of T cell responses to AZD1222 COVID-19 vaccine. Only in-frame clones appear in the TCRdb table, and some are missing; sequencing was by immunoSEQ multiplex PCR. This sample has around 180,000 clones, with almost 95% found just once. Study conclusions and caveats: Vaccine-associated CD4 TCRs ranged over spike, dominating at 160-218 and 743-854.

This CDR3 contains 13 residues. Trimming took 6 bases from V and 2 from J; bases not matched to a gene: 6. Germline CDR1 is SQVTM and CDR2 is ANQGSEA. The receptor's source is an adult in good health. The rearrangement joins TRBV29-1 to TRBJ1-2, with TRBD1 identical over 7 bases. The sequences come from peripheral blood, collected on day 0 of AZD1222 vaccination. This CDR3 reads CSVVRDRNYGYTF. The CDR3 DNA is TGCAGCGTCGTCCGGGACAGAAACTATGGCTACACCTTC.